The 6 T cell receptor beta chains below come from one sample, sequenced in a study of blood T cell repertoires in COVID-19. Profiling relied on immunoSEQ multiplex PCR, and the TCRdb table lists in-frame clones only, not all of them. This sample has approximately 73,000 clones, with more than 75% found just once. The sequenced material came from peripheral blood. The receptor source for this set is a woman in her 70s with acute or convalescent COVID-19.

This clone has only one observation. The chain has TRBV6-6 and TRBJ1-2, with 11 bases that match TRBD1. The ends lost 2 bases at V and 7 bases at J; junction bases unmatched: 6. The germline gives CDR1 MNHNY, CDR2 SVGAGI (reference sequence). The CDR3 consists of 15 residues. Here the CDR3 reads CASSYPMGQGGGYTF. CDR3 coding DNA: TGTGCCAGCAGTTACCCAATGGGACAGGGGGGTGGCTACACCTTC.

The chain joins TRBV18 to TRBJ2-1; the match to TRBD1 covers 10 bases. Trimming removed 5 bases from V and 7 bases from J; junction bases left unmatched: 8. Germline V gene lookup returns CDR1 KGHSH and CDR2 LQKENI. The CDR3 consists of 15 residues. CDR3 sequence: CASSARQGAQNEQFF. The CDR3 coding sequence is TGTGCCAGCTCAGCCAGACAGGGGGCCCAGAATGAGCAGTTCTTC.

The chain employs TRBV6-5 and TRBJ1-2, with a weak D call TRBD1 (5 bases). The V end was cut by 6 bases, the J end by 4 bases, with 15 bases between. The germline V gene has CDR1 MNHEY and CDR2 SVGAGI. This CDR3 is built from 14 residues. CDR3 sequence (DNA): TGTGCCAGCAGCCCCGCCGGGGGACCCTATGGCTACACCTTC. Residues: CASSPAGGPYGYTF.

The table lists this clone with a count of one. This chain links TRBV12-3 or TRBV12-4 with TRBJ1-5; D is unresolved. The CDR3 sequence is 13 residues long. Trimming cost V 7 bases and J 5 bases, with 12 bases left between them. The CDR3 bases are TGTGCCAGCACCCCTTCCCGCGATCAGCCCCAGCATTTT. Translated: CASTPSRDQPQHF.

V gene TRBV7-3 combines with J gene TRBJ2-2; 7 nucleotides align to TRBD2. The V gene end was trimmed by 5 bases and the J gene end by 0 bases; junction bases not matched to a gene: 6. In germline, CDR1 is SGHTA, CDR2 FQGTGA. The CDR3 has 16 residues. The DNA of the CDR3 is TGTGCCAGCAGCCCGGGGGGTAGTACGAACACCGGGGAGCTGTTTTTT. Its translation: CASSPGGSTNTGELFF.

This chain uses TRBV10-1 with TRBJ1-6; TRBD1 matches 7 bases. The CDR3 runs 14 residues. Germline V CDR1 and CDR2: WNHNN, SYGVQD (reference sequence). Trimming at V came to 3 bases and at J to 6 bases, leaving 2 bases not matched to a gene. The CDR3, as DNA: TGCGCCAGCAGTGACACAGGGGTTAATTCACCCCTCCACTTT. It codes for CASSDTGVNSPLHF.